This TCR beta chain was found in a study of shared clonotypes between healthy human individuals. Method: immunoSEQ multiplex PCR; TCRdb's copy keeps in-frame clones and lacks some. The sample has over 750,000 clones, approximately 97% seen once; the top ten hold less than 0.3%. The CDR3 is made up of 13 amino acids. The germline V gene has CDR1 MRHNA and CDR2 SNTAGT. V lost 6 bases, J lost 5 bases, and 11 bases lay in between. Naive CD8 cells were CD45RO-negative, positively selected for CCR7, excluding terminally differentiated effector memory CD45RA+ cells. The rearrangement uses TRBV6-4 and TRBJ2-1; no clear D. Input material: naive CD8+ T cells sorted from blood. The clonotype was recovered from a man aged 30 to 45 in good health. The CDR3 DNA sequence: TGTGCCAGCAGCCAAGTAATCGACAATGAGCAGTTCTTC. It translates to CASSQVIDNEQFF.